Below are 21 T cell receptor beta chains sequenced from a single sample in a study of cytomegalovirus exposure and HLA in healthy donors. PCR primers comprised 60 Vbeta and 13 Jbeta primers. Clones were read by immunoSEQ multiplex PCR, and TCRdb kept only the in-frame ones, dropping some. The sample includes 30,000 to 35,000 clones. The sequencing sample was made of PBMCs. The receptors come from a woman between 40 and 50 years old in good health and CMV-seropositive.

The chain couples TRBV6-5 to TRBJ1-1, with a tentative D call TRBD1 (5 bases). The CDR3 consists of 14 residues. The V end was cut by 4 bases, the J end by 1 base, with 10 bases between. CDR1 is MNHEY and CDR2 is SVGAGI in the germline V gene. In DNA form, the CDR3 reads TGTGCCAGCAGTTCGATAGGGGAGAACACTGAAGCTTTCTTT. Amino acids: CASSSIGENTEAFF.

The CDR3 DNA sequence: TGTGCCAGCAGGCTCATGGGCGGGAGCACCTACAATGAGCAGTTCTTC. It translates to CASRLMGGSTYNEQFF. V usage is TRBV2 and J usage is TRBJ2-1, with 7 nucleotides matching TRBD2. V shed 6 bases and J 2 bases; nucleotides not matched to a gene: 10. Germline lookup yields CDR1 SNHLY and CDR2 FYNNEI. CDR3 length: 16 amino acids.

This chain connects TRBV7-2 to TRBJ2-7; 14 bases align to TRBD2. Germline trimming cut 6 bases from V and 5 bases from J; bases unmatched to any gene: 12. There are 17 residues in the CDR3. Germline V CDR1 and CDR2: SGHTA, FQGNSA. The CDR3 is CASRPPGTSGSGNEQYF. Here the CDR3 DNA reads TGTGCCAGCAGGCCACCCGGGACTAGCGGGAGCGGTAACGAGCAGTACTTC.

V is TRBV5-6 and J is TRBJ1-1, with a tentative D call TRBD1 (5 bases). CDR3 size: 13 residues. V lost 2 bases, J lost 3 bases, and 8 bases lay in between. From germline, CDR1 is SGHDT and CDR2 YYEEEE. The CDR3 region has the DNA TGTGCCAGCAGCTTTCAGGGCGACACTGAAGCTTTCTTT. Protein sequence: CASSFQGDTEAFF.

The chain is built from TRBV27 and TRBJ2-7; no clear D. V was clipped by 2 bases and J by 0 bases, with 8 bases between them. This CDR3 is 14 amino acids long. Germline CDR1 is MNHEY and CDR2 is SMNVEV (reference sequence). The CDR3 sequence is CASSLGRSSYEQYF. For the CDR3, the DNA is TGTGCCAGCAGTTTAGGTCGTAGCTCCTACGAGCAGTACTTC.

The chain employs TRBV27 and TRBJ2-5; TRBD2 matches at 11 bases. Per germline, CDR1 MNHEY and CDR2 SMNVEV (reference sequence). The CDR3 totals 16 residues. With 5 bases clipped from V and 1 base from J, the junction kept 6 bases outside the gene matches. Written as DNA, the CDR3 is TGTGCCAGCAGTCCGGGACTAGCGGAGTCCCAAGAGACCCAGTACTTC. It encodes CASSPGLAESQETQYF.

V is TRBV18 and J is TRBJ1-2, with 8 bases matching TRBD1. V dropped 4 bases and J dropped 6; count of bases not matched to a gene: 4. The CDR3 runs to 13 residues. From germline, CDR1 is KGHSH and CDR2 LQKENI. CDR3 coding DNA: TGTGCCAGCTCACTCGGACAGGGAGATGGCTACACCTTC. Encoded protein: CASSLGQGDGYTF.

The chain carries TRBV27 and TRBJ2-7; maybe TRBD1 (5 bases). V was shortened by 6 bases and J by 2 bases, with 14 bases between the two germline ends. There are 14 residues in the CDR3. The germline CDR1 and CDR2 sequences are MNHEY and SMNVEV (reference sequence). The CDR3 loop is CASRMTGQAYEQYF. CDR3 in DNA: TGTGCCAGCAGAATGACCGGACAAGCCTACGAGCAGTACTTC.

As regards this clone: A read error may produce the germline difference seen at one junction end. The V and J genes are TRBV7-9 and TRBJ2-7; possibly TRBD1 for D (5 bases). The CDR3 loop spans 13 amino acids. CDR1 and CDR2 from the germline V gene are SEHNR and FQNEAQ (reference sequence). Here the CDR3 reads CASRLGHSYEQYF. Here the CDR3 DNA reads TGTGCCAGCAGGTTAGGACACAGCTACGAGCAGTACTTC.

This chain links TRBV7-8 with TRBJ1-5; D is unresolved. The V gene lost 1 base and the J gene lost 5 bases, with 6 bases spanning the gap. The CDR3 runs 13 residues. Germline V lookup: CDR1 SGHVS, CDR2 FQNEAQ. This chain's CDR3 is CASSLVQDQPQHF. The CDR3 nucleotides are TGTGCCAGCAGCTTAGTCCAGGATCAGCCCCAGCATTTT.

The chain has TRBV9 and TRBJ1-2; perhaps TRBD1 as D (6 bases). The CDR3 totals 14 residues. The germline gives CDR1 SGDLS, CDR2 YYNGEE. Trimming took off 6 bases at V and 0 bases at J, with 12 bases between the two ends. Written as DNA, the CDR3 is TGTGCCAGCACCCAGGGGAATCCTAACTATGGCTACACCTTC. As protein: CASTQGNPNYGYTF.

CDR3 in amino acids: CASSVYRNEQYF. The DNA for the CDR3 is TGTGCCAGCAGCGTCTATCGTAACGAGCAGTACTTC. V usage is TRBV9 and J usage is TRBJ2-7; D not resolved. The V gene lost 2 bases and the J gene lost 5 bases, with 8 bases spanning the gap. The CDR3 loop spans 12 amino acids. The germline V gene has CDR1 SGDLS and CDR2 YYNGEE.

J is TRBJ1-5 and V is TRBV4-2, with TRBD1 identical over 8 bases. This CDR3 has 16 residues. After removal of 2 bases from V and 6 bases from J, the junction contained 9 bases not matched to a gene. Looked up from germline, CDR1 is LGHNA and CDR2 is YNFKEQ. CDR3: CASSQPSGQGGQPQHF. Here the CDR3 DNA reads TGTGCCAGCAGCCAACCTTCAGGACAGGGAGGTCAGCCCCAGCATTTT.

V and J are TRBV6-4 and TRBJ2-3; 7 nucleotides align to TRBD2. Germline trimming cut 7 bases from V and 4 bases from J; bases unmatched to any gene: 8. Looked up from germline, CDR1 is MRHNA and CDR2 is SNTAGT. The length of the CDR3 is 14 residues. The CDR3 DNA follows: TGTGCCAGCAAGGCTAGCGGCACCGCAGATACGCAGTATTTT. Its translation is CASKASGTADTQYF.

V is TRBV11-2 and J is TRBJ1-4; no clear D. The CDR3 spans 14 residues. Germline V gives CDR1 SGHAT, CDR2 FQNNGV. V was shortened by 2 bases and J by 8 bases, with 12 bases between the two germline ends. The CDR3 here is CASSLSWGGEKLFF. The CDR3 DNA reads TGTGCCAGCAGCTTATCCTGGGGAGGGGAAAAACTGTTTTTT.

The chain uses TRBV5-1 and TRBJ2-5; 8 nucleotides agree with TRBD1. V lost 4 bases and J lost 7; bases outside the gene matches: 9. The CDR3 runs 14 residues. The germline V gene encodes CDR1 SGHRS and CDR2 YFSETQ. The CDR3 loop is CASSAPQGTGTQYF. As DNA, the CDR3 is TGCGCCAGCAGCGCCCCACAGGGGACAGGGACCCAGTACTTC. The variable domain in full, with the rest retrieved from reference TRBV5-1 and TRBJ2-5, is KAGVTQTPRYLIKTRGQQVTLSCSPISGHRSVSWYQQTPGQGLQFLFEYFSETQRNKGNFPGRFSGRQFSNSRSEMNVSTLELGDSALYLCASSAPQGTGTQYFGPGTRLLVL.

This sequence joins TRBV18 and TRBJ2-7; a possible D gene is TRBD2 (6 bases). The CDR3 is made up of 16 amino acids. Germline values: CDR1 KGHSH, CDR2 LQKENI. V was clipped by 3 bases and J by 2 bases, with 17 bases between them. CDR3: CASSPGFWRGAYEQYF. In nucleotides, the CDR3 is TGTGCCAGCTCACCGGGATTTTGGCGGGGAGCCTACGAGCAGTACTTC.

The CDR3 protein is CASSEVRDGEAFF. CDR3 sequence (DNA): TGTGCCAGCAGTGAGGTGCGGGACGGCGAAGCTTTCTTT. The rearrangement joins TRBV2 to TRBJ1-1; D perhaps matches TRBD1 (5 bases). The CDR3 runs 13 residues. CDR1 and CDR2 from the germline V gene are SNHLY and FYNNEI. The germline V and J ends were trimmed by 3 bases and 8 bases, with 13 bases remaining between them.

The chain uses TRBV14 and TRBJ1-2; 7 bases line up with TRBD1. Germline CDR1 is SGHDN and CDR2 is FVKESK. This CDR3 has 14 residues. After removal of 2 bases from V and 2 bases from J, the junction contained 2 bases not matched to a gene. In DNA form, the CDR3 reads TGTGCCAGCAGCCAATCGGACAGGAACTATGGCTACACCTTC. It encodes CASSQSDRNYGYTF.

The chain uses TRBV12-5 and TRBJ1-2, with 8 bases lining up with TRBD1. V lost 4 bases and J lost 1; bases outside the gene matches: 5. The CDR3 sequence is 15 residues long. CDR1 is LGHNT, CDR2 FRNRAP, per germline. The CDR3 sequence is CASGSDRGDNYGYTF. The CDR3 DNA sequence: TGTGCTAGTGGTTCAGACAGGGGAGATAACTATGGCTACACCTTC.

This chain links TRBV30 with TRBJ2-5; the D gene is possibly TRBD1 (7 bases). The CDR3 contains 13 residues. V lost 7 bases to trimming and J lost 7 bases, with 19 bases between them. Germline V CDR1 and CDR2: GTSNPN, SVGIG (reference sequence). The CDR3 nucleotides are TGTGCCTTTTCGACAGGGCCCGGGGGGACCCAGTACTTC. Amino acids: CAFSTGPGGTQYF.